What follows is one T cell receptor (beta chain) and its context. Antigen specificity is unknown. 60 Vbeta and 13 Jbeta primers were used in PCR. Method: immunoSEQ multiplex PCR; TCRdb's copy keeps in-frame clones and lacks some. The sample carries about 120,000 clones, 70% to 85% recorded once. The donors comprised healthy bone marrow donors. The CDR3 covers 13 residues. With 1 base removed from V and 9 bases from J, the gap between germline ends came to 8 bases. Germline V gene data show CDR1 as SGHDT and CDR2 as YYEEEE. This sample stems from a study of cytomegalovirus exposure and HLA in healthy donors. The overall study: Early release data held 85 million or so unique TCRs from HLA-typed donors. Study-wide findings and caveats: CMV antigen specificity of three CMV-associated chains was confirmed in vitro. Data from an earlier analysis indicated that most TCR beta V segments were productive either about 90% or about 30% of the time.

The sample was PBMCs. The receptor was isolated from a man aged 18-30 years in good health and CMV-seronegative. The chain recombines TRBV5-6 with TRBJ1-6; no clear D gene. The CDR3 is CASSLPSFSPLHF. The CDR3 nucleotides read TGTGCCAGCAGCTTGCCCAGTTTTTCACCCCTCCACTTT.